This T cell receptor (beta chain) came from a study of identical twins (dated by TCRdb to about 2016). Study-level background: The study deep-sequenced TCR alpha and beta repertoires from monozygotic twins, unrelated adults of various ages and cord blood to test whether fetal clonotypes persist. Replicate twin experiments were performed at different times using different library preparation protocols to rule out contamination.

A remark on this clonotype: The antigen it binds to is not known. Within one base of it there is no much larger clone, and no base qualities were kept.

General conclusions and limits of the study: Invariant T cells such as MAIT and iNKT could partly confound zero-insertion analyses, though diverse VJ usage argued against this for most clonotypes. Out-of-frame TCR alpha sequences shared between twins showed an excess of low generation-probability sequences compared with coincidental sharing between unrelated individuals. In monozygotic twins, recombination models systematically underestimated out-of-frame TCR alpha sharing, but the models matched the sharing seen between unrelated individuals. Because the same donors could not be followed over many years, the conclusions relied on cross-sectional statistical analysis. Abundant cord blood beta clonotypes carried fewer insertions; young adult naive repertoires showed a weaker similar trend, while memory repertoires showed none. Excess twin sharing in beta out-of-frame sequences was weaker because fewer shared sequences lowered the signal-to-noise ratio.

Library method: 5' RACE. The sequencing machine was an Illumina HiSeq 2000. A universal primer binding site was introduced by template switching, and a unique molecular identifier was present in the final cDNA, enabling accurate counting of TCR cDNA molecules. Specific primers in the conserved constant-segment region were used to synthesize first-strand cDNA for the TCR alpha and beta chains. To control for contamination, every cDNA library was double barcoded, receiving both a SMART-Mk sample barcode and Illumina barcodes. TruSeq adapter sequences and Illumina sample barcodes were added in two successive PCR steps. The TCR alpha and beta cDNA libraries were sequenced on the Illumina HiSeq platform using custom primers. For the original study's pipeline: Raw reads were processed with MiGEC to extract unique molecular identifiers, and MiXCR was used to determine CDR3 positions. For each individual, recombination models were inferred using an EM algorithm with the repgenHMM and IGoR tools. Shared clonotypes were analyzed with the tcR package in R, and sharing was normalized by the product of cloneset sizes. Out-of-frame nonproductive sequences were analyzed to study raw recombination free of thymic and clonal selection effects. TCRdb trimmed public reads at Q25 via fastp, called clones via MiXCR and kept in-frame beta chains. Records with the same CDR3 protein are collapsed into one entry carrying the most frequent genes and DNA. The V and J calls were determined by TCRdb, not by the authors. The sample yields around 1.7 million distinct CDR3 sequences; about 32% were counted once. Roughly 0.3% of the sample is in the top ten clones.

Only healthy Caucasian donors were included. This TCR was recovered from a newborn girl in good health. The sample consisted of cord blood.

The DNA reads as follows: TGTGCCAGCAGTGAAGTGGGGACTAGACAGTTCTTC. Its amino acids are CASSEVGTRQFF. The rearranged segments are TRBV25-1 and TRBJ2-1; TRBD2 lines up with 8 middle nucleotides. The germline V gene gives CDR1 as MGHDK and CDR2 as SYGVNS. From its cysteine to its phenylalanine, the CDR3 spans 12 amino acids. The sequence is cut down to CDR3 DNA, 36 bases in frame from base 1. Germline trimming: 2 bases from V, 13 bases from J; junction bases outside gene matches: 4.